Presented here are 32 T cell receptor beta chains from one specimen sequenced in a study of beta chain features in type 1 diabetes. Whole-study results and caveats: Among all four CD4+ subsets, Type 1 diabetes patients had TCRB CDR3s that were moderately but significantly shorter.

Reverse transcription of all isolated RNA meant that expressed TCRB transcripts were sequenced. The table came from immunoSEQ multiplex PCR; TCRdb's copy has only in-frame clones and leaves some out. The sample lists about 160,000 clones; roughly 8% were seen once. Their antigens remain unidentified. Sequenced material: central memory CD4+ T cells from blood. The receptor set was obtained from a man aged 18 to 35 with type 1 diabetes.

The sample holds a few counts of this clone. The junction shows a germline mismatch at one end, possibly a read error. Other DNA sequences in this sample translate to the same CDR3. The chain links TRBV5-4 to TRBJ1-2; 7 nucleotides match TRBD1. The CDR3 length is 13 residues. Germline V gene data show CDR1 as SGHNT and CDR2 as YYREEE (reference sequence). CDR3 protein: CASSPGQNYGYTF. CDR3 nucleotides: TGCGCCAGCAGCCCGGGACAGAACTATGGCTACACCTTC.

This clone was counted between two and nine times. This chain links TRBV18 with TRBJ1-5; TRBD1 matches 7 bases. V shed 3 bases and J 4 bases; nucleotides not matched to a gene: 12. The germline V gene has CDR1 KGHSH and CDR2 LQKENI. This CDR3 has 17 amino acids. The CDR3 sequence: CASSPAGGQRSNQPQHF. DNA of the CDR3: TGTGCCAGCTCACCGGCCGGGGGACAGAGATCAAATCAGCCCCAGCATTTT.

This clone was counted only a few times. The J gene is TRBJ2-5, the V gene TRBV7-9; D gene uncertain. Germline CDR1 and CDR2: SEHNR and FQNEAQ (reference sequence). V was cut by 5 bases and J by 4 bases, with 11 bases left in between. This CDR3 spans 13 amino acids. The CDR3 DNA reads as TGTGCCAGCAGCGTGTCTGTAGCAGAGACCCAGTACTTC. This encodes CASSVSVAETQYF. Filled out from reference TRBV7-9 and TRBJ2-5, the complete variable domain reads DTGVSQNPRHKITKRGQNVTFRCDPISEHNRLYWYRQTLGQGPEFLTYFQNEAQLEKSRLLSDRFSAERPKGSFSTLEIQRTEQGDSAMYLCASSVSVAETQYFGPGTRLLVL.

A few counts support this clone. The chain couples TRBV5-4 to TRBJ2-6; no definite D call. Trimming removed 4 bases at V and 1 base at J, with 6 bases between. Germline-derived CDR1 and CDR2 are SGHNT and YYREEE (reference sequence). CDR3 length: 14 residues. This CDR3 is CASSPQSGANVLTF. In nucleotides, the CDR3 is TGTGCCAGCAGCCCACAGTCTGGGGCCAACGTCCTGACTTTC. Full variable domain (remainder filled in from reference TRBV5-4 and TRBJ2-6): ETGVTQSPTHLIKTRGQQVTLRCSSQSGHNTVSWYQQALGQGPQFIFQYYREEENGRGNFPPRFSGLQFPNYSSELNVNALELDDSALYLCASSPQSGANVLTFGAGSRLTVL.

V gene TRBV28 combines with J gene TRBJ2-5; the match to TRBD2 covers 11 bases. The length of the CDR3 is 16 residues. The trim removed 2 bases at V and 2 bases at J, leaving 4 bases unmatched. The germline V gene encodes CDR1 MDHEN and CDR2 SYDVKM. In DNA form, the CDR3 reads TGTGCCAGCAGTTTACCTAGCGGGGGGCCGCAAGAGACCCAGTACTTC. Amino acid sequence: CASSLPSGGPQETQYF.

The table lists this clone with a few counts. The J gene is TRBJ1-5, the V gene TRBV6-1; TRBD1 agrees at 9 bases. CDR1 is MNHNS, CDR2 SASEGT, per germline. The CDR3 runs to 18 residues. V lost 4 bases, J lost 0 bases, and 10 bases stayed unmatched. The CDR3 coding sequence is TGTGCCAGCAGTGGGGACAGGGAGGGGATGTATAGCAATCAGCCCCAGCATTTT. Translation gives CASSGDREGMYSNQPQHF.

The chain uses TRBV2 and TRBJ1-1, with no clear D. V was pared by 6 bases and J by 1 base, with 9 bases between. This CDR3 contains 13 residues. Germline CDR1 is SNHLY and CDR2 is FYNNEI. CDR3 bases: TGTGCCAGCAGGGAAAACAGGAACACTGAAGCTTTCTTT. Its translation: CASRENRNTEAFF.

A few counts support this clone. The chain is built from TRBV2 and TRBJ2-1; 12 bases map to TRBD2. The CDR3 consists of 21 residues. V lost 4 bases, J lost 3 bases, and 19 bases stayed unmatched. Germline CDR1 reads SNHLY; CDR2 reads FYNNEI. The CDR3 reads CASSVGRGASGRAKNYNEQFF. DNA of the CDR3: TGTGCCAGCAGTGTCGGGCGAGGGGCTAGCGGGAGGGCCAAGAACTACAATGAGCAGTTCTTC.

This clone was observed a few times. The chain employs TRBV30 and TRBJ2-5; tentative D call: TRBD2 (5 bases). Trimming pared 3 bases from V and 5 bases from J, leaving 10 bases between. This CDR3 region has 12 residues. CDR1 and CDR2 from the germline V gene are GTSNPN and SVGIG (reference sequence). The CDR3 protein is CAWRRGGETQYF. For the CDR3, the DNA is TGTGCCTGGAGAAGAGGCGGGGAGACCCAGTACTTC.

This clone was detected a few times. The chain carries TRBV5-1 and TRBJ2-1, with D hard to call. The CDR3 spans 16 residues. The germline CDR1 and CDR2 sequences are SGHRS and YFSETQ. V lost 4 bases and J lost 3, with 17 bases in between. CDR3 sequence: CASSPTGGNDYNEQFF. For the CDR3, the DNA is TGCGCCAGCAGCCCCACCGGCGGAAACGACTACAATGAGCAGTTCTTC.

This chain joins TRBV14 and TRBJ2-3; D is unresolved. The CDR3 loop spans 13 amino acids. The germline V gene has CDR1 SGHDN and CDR2 FVKESK. V was shortened by 5 bases and J by 8 bases, with 14 bases between the two germline ends. The DNA of the CDR3 is TGTGCCAGCAGCGAGAGATGGGCTGGTACGCAGTATTTT. This sequence encodes CASSERWAGTQYF.

This clone was seen a handful of times. The V and J genes are TRBV29-1 and TRBJ2-7, with 8 nucleotides matching TRBD2. There are 11 residues in the CDR3. Losses at the gene ends were 7 bases for V and 6 bases for J; bases not matched to a gene: 5. CDR1 is SQVTM, CDR2 ANQGSEA, per germline. Here the CDR3 DNA reads TGCAGCGCAGGACTAGCCTCCGAGCAGTACTTC. It specifies CSAGLASEQYF.

There are a few counts of this clone. The chain links TRBV7-2 to TRBJ2-1, with D possibly matching TRBD1 (7 bases). The V gene's germline CDR1 is SGHTA and CDR2 FQGNSA. V dropped 4 bases and J dropped 13 bases, with 20 bases sitting between them. The CDR3 has 14 residues. The CDR3 here is CASSSVQGGQPQFF. The DNA of the CDR3 is TGTGCCAGCAGCTCAGTCCAGGGGGGACAGCCACAGTTCTTC.

This clone was observed a few times. The chain has TRBV5-4 and TRBJ1-2, with 10 bases aligning to TRBD1. This CDR3 region has 16 residues. CDR1 and CDR2 (germline): SGHNT, YYREEE (reference sequence). Trimming at V came to 0 bases and at J to 5 bases, leaving 7 bases not matched to a gene. The chain's CDR3 is CASSLGGTGAKYGYTF. The CDR3 DNA is TGTGCCAGCAGCTTGGGGGGGACAGGGGCCAAGTATGGCTACACCTTC.

The J gene is TRBJ2-7, the V gene TRBV27; no reliable D call. Germline CDR1 MNHEY, CDR2 SMNVEV (reference sequence). V dropped 5 bases and J dropped 2 bases, with 7 bases sitting between them. The CDR3 is made up of 12 amino acids. For the CDR3, the DNA is TGTGCCAGCAGTGATGGGCCCTACGAGCAGTACTTC. This encodes CASSDGPYEQYF.

The chain carries TRBV28 and TRBJ1-2; 10 bases agree with TRBD1. In germline, CDR1 is MDHEN, CDR2 SYDVKM. V lost 5 bases and J lost 1; bases outside the gene matches: 4. This CDR3 spans 15 amino acids. The CDR3 DNA reads TGTGCCAGCAGTCGTGGGACAGGGGATAACTATGGCTACACCTTC. It specifies CASSRGTGDNYGYTF.

The V gene is TRBV7-9, the J gene TRBJ2-1, with a tentative D call TRBD2 (6 bases). CDR1 is SEHNR and CDR2 is FQNEAQ in the germline V gene (reference sequence). The CDR3 has 14 amino acids. V lost 5 bases to trimming and J lost 4 bases, with 12 bases between them. The DNA for the CDR3 is TGTGCCAGCAGCCCGCAGACTAGATACAATGAGCAGTTCTTC. It is translated as CASSPQTRYNEQFF.

In nucleotides, the CDR3 is TGTGCCAGCAGTTACGTTTTTACAGGGGGAAATTCACCCCTCCACTTT. Amino acid sequence: CASSYVFTGGNSPLHF. The chain employs TRBV6-5 and TRBJ1-6; 8 bases match TRBD1. Germline V gene sequence: CDR1 MNHEY, CDR2 SVGAGI. The junction had 7 bases not matched to a gene; V was cut back by 2 bases and J by 7 bases. This CDR3 is built from 16 residues.

This chain connects TRBV6-1 to TRBJ2-7; D might be TRBD1 (6 bases). The V gene's germline CDR1 is MNHNS and CDR2 SASEGT. This CDR3 contains 12 residues. With 7 bases removed from V and 0 bases from J, the gap between germline ends came to 7 bases. The CDR3 DNA reads as TGTGCCAGCAAGGACAGCTCCTACGAGCAGTACTTC. Translating it yields CASKDSSYEQYF.

This clone was picked up a small number of times. The chain has TRBV5-6 and TRBJ2-7; D possibly corresponds to TRBD2 (5 bases). The CDR3 contains 16 residues. Trimming left V 0 bases short and J 0 bases short, with 13 bases between. The V gene's germline CDR1 is SGHDT and CDR2 YYEEEE. The CDR3 DNA is TGTGCCAGCAGCTTGGCCCCGAACGGGAACTCCTACGAGCAGTACTTC. It specifies CASSLAPNGNSYEQYF.

V gene TRBV28 combines with J gene TRBJ2-2; TRBD1 matches at 9 bases. V was pared by 5 bases and J by 4 bases, with 8 bases of the junction left unmatched. There are 16 residues in the CDR3. In germline, CDR1 is MDHEN, CDR2 SYDVKM. CDR3 in amino acids: CASSPMGQGLTGELFF. The CDR3 DNA is TGTGCCAGCAGTCCGATGGGACAGGGCCTCACCGGGGAGCTGTTTTTT.

This clone was observed a handful of times. The rearrangement uses TRBV9 and TRBJ1-2, with 8 bases lining up with TRBD1. This CDR3 contains 15 residues. Germline V gene lookup returns CDR1 SGDLS and CDR2 YYNGEE. With 0 bases clipped from V and 4 bases from J, the junction kept 5 bases outside the gene matches. The CDR3 here is CASSVGRQGIYGYTF. As DNA, the CDR3 is TGTGCCAGCAGCGTAGGGAGACAGGGGATCTATGGCTACACCTTC.

The sample holds many counts of this clone. The chain is built from TRBV7-9 and TRBJ2-4, with TRBD2 matching 8 bases. After removal of 2 bases from V and 8 bases from J, the junction contained 5 bases not matched to a gene. Germline values: CDR1 SEHNR, CDR2 FQNEAQ (reference sequence). The CDR3 runs 14 residues. In DNA, the CDR3 is TGTGCCAGCAGCTTAAGCGGGGGTCTAGACATTCAGTACTTC. Translation: CASSLSGGLDIQYF.

At least ten counts were recorded for this clone. The rearrangement joins TRBV5-1 to TRBJ2-2, with TRBD1 matching over 7 bases. Trimming cost V 5 bases and J 5 bases; bases outside gene matches: 6. This CDR3 has 14 amino acids. Germline V gives CDR1 SGHRS, CDR2 YFSETQ. The CDR3, as DNA: TGCGCCAGCAGGCTGGGACAGCAGACCGGGGAGCTGTTTTTT. This gives the protein CASRLGQQTGELFF.

The V gene is TRBV5-1, the J gene TRBJ1-2, with D maybe TRBD1 (5 bases). Germline V gene sequence: CDR1 SGHRS, CDR2 YFSETQ. The CDR3 sequence is 12 residues long. The V gene lost 6 bases and the J gene lost 6 bases, with 12 bases spanning the gap. This CDR3 reads CASIDSHNGYTF. For the CDR3, the DNA is TGCGCCAGCATTGACAGTCATAATGGCTACACCTTC.

This clone has more than one count but fewer than ten. The chain is built from TRBV5-4 and TRBJ1-1, with D possibly TRBD1 on 5 matching bases. The V end was cut by 0 bases, the J end by 3 bases, with 12 bases between. CDR3 size: 15 residues. CDR1 is SGHNT, CDR2 YYREEE, per germline (reference sequence). CDR3 sequence: CASSLGGREDTEAFF. The CDR3 region has the DNA TGTGCCAGCAGCTTGGGTGGCAGGGAGGACACTGAAGCTTTCTTT.

The CDR3 DNA sequence: TGTGCCAGCAGTCAGCAGACAGGAACCTTCTATGGCTACACCTTC. Translating it yields CASSQQTGTFYGYTF. The chain carries TRBV28 and TRBJ1-2; D may be TRBD1 (6 bases). V was clipped by 5 bases and J by 4 bases, with 17 bases between them. The CDR3 totals 15 residues. From germline, CDR1 is MDHEN and CDR2 SYDVKM.

The V call is TRBV9, the J call TRBJ1-5; D ambiguous. V lost 2 bases, J lost 0 bases, and 9 bases lay in between. This CDR3 is 15 amino acids long. Germline V gives CDR1 SGDLS, CDR2 YYNGEE. The CDR3 region is CASSVSGDSNQPQHF. In DNA, the CDR3 is TGTGCCAGCAGCGTTTCGGGTGATAGCAATCAGCCCCAGCATTTT.

The chain joins TRBV4-3 to TRBJ2-2, with D uncertain. Trimming stripped 0 bases from V and 4 bases from J, with 15 bases between. CDR3 size: 17 residues. CDR1 is LGHNA, CDR2 YSLEER, per germline. The CDR3 nucleotides are TGCGCCAGCAGCCAAGATCTATCGGTTCATGGCACCGGGGAGCTGTTTTTT. Its protein is CASSQDLSVHGTGELFF.

The chain recombines TRBV6-1 with TRBJ2-5; D ambiguous. Germline CDR1 MNHNS, CDR2 SASEGT. The CDR3 spans 16 residues. Deletions cut 2 bases from V and 2 bases from J, with 15 bases between. Here the CDR3 DNA reads TGTGCCAGCAGTGAACTTCGGCAGGAAGGTCAAGAGACCCAGTACTTC. It is translated as CASSELRQEGQETQYF.

CDR3 sequence reads: CASSYDRHQPQHF. CDR3 DNA: TGTGCCAGCAGTTACGACAGACACCAGCCCCAGCATTTT. The chain joins TRBV6-6 to TRBJ1-5, with D possibly being TRBD1 (5 bases). V was trimmed by 2 bases and J by 7 bases, leaving 9 bases between them. CDR3 length: 13 amino acids. Looked up from germline, CDR1 is MNHNY and CDR2 is SVGAGI (reference sequence).

This clone was detected only a few times. The genes are TRBV30 and TRBJ1-2, with 8 bases identical to TRBD1. The J segment lost 4 bases and the V segment lost 2 bases, leaving 6 bases of the junction unmatched. The CDR3 totals 14 residues. Germline V gene sequence: CDR1 GTSNPN, CDR2 SVGIG (reference sequence). This CDR3 is CAWSRDRGIYGYTF. The CDR3 bases are TGTGCCTGGAGTAGAGACAGGGGAATCTATGGCTACACCTTC.